The 13 T cell receptor beta chains given below trace back to one sample, sequenced in a study of STAT5B mutations in CD4+ large granular lymphocyte leukemia. Only in-frame clones appear in the TCRdb table, and some are missing; sequencing was by immunoSEQ multiplex PCR. The sample has tens of thousands of clones, roughly 76% seen once. Sequenced sample: CD4+ T cells from blood buffy coats. The receptors originated from a human donor in good health.

This chain links TRBV7-3 with TRBJ2-5; 7 bases line up with TRBD1. The CDR3 has 14 residues. Germline CDR1 and CDR2: SGHTA and FQGTGA. V gave up 5 bases and J gave up 5 bases; unmatched junction bases: 8. The CDR3 protein is CASSLQGISETQYF. The CDR3 region has the DNA TGTGCCAGCAGCCTACAGGGGATTTCGGAGACCCAGTACTTC.

This chain connects TRBV7-3 to TRBJ2-1, with D possibly TRBD2 on 7 matching bases. This CDR3 is built from 14 residues. Trimming pared 4 bases from V and 3 bases from J, leaving 10 bases between. Germline CDR1 is SGHTA and CDR2 is FQGTGA. The CDR3 nucleotides read TGTGCCAGCAGCTCGGGGGGCAACTACAATGAGCAGTTCTTC. This codes for CASSSGGNYNEQFF.

The chain carries TRBV30 and TRBJ2-7; 9 bases fit TRBD1. The V and J ends lost 1 base and 1 base, in that order; junction bases with no gene match: 8. Germline CDR1 reads GTSNPN; CDR2 reads SVGIG (reference sequence). This CDR3 region has 16 residues. The DNA for the CDR3 is TGTGCCTGGAGTGCCCCGGGACAGGGAATTTCCTACGAGCAGTACTTC. Residues: CAWSAPGQGISYEQYF.

J is TRBJ1-1 and V is TRBV6-5, with D possibly matching TRBD1 (5 bases). Germline lookup yields CDR1 MNHEY and CDR2 SVGAGI. CDR3 size: 14 residues. V lost 1 base and J 1 base, leaving 7 bases between the germline ends. CDR3 sequence reads: CASSYWQGNTEAFF. The CDR3 nucleotides read TGTGCCAGCAGTTACTGGCAGGGGAACACTGAAGCTTTCTTT.

The V gene is TRBV13, the J gene TRBJ2-5, with 12 bases aligning to TRBD2. The V gene end was trimmed by 5 bases and the J gene end by 1 base; junction bases not matched to a gene: 5. The CDR3 contains 16 residues. CDR1 is PRHDT and CDR2 is FYEKMQ in the germline V gene (reference sequence). The CDR3 DNA is TGTGCCAGCAGCCCAGGGACTAGCGGGCCCCAAGAGACCCAGTACTTC. This encodes CASSPGTSGPQETQYF.

This clone appeared a few times. V gene TRBV7-9 combines with J gene TRBJ1-1, with D unclear. Germline CDR1 reads SEHNR; CDR2 reads FQNEAQ (reference sequence). This CDR3 has 13 residues. V was clipped by 5 bases and J by 5 bases, with 12 bases between them. CDR3: CASSPFRETEAFF. CDR3 DNA sequence: TGTGCCAGCAGCCCATTTCGGGAAACTGAAGCTTTCTTT.

This chain links TRBV5-4 with TRBJ1-6, with a weak D call TRBD1 (6 bases). Germline loops: CDR1 SGHNT, CDR2 YYREEE (reference sequence). The V gene lost 4 bases and the J gene lost 7 bases, with 24 bases spanning the gap. The CDR3 sequence is 18 residues long. The CDR3 here is CASSQDNRGASDNSPLHF. CDR3 DNA: TGTGCCAGCAGCCAAGACAACCGGGGGGCGTCCGACAATTCACCCCTCCACTTT. The whole variable domain, remainder taken from reference TRBV5-4 and TRBJ1-6, is ETGVTQSPTHLIKTRGQQVTLRCSSQSGHNTVSWYQQALGQGPQFIFQYYREEENGRGNFPPRFSGLQFPNYSSELNVNALELDDSALYLCASSQDNRGASDNSPLHFGNGTRLTVT.

The chain has TRBV6-5 and TRBJ1-5; the D gene is possibly TRBD1 (6 bases). Germline V lookup: CDR1 MNHEY, CDR2 SVGAGI. The CDR3 runs to 15 residues. The V and J ends lost 5 bases and 5 bases respectively, with 16 bases between them. CDR3 nucleotide sequence: TGTGCCAGCAGTCCTACAGGGATAGCAGATCAGCCCCAGCATTTT. Translation gives CASSPTGIADQPQHF.

The chain uses TRBV28 and TRBJ1-1, with D maybe TRBD1 (6 bases). V lost 2 bases and J lost 4, with 14 bases in between. CDR1 is MDHEN, CDR2 SYDVKM, per germline. The CDR3 spans 15 residues. CDR3 region: CASSLVGGASTEAFF. In DNA form, the CDR3 reads TGTGCCAGCAGTTTAGTGGGGGGGGCGAGCACTGAAGCTTTCTTT.

This clone was detected a few times. The chain employs TRBV30 and TRBJ1-1; 7 positions agree with TRBD1. Unmatched junction bases numbered 8, after V lost 2 bases and J lost 5 bases. The CDR3 has 14 residues. Germline CDR1 and CDR2: GTSNPN and SVGIG (reference sequence). For the CDR3, the DNA is TGTGCCTGGAGTAGGGACAGCGCTATAACTGAAGCTTTCTTT. This gives the protein CAWSRDSAITEAFF.

This sequence joins TRBV11-2 and TRBJ2-7; 11 positions match TRBD2. There are 17 residues in the CDR3. The germline gives CDR1 SGHAT, CDR2 FQNNGV. V gave up 2 bases and J gave up 3 bases; unmatched junction bases: 9. The chain's CDR3 is CASSLTSGSSTRYEQYF. Here the CDR3 DNA reads TGTGCCAGCAGCTTAACTAGCGGGAGTTCCACCCGCTACGAGCAGTACTTC. Full variable domain (rest looked up from reference TRBV11-2 and TRBJ2-7): EAGVAQSPRYKIIEKRQSVAFWCNPISGHATLYWYQQILGQGPKLLIQFQNNGVVDDSQLPKDRFSAERLKGVDSTLKIQPAKLEDSAVYLCASSLTSGSSTRYEQYFGPGTRLTVT.

V and J are TRBV28 and TRBJ1-1; D not resolved. The CDR3 is 12 amino acids. The ends were cut back, 1 base at V and 4 bases at J, with 4 bases in the middle. Per germline, CDR1 MDHEN and CDR2 SYDVKM. The DNA of the CDR3 is TGTGCCAGCAGTTTATCCACCACTGAAGCTTTCTTT. It translates to CASSLSTTEAFF.

This clone was seen more than once but under ten times. This chain joins TRBV10-1 and TRBJ1-5; the D is unclear. V was pared by 6 bases and J by 7 bases, with 10 bases between. Germline V lookup: CDR1 WNHNN, CDR2 SYGVQD (reference sequence). CDR3 length: 12 amino acids. The DNA of the CDR3 is TGCGCCAGCAGCCAAGGGCCGCAGCCCCAGCATTTT. Its translation: CASSQGPQPQHF.